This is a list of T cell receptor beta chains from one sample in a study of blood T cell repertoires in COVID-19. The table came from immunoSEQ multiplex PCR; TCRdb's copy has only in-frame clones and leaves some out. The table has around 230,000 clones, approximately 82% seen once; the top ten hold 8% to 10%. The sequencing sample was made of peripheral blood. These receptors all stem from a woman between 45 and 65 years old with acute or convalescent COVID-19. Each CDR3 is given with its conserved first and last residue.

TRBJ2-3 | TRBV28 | CASSSTREGDTQYF
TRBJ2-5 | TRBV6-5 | CASSYNRRQETQYF
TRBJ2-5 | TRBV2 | CASRGLVLQETQYF
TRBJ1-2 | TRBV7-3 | CASSLDRSSNYGYTF
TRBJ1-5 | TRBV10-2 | CASSDGTGAPGGQPQHF
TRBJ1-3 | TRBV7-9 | CASSLRVSSGNTIYF
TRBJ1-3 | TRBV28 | CASSSYGGSGNTIYF
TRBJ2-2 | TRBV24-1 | CATKSDGNGELFF
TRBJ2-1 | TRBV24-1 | CATSDSGLTGNEQFF
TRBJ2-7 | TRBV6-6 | CASSYTSGSYEQYF
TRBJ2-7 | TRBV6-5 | CASSYVAGRNEQYF
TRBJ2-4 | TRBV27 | CASPKSGTGLAKNIQYF
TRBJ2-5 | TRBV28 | CASSSPRGGAWQETQYF
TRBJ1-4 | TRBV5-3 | CARSLRPQQGSATNEKLFF
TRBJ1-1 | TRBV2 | CASRAAKGAVTEAFF
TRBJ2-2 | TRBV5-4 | CASSVGGRDGELFF
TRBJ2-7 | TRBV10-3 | CAISESGQGVYEQYF
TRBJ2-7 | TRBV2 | CASTWGVGEQYF
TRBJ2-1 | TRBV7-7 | CASSPRGRGGGINEQFF
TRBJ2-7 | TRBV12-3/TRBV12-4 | CASSPTTTYEQYF
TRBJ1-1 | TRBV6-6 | CASSAPGTEAFF
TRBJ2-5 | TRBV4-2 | CASSQLASGRFGETQYF
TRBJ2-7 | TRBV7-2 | CASSLASPYEQYF
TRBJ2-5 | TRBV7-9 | CASSSLGSGSKGGTQYF
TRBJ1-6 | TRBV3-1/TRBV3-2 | CASSQGQDNSPLHF
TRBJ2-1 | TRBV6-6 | CASMLGTSVNNEQFF
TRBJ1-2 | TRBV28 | CASSLHPGVSGYTF
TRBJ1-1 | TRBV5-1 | CASSSMNTEAFF
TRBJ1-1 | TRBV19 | CASNGASLREAFF
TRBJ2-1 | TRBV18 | CASSAPGLAGGNNEQFF
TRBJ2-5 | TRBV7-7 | CASSLELREGLKTQYF
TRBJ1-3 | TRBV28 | CASSSLFRGGGKTIYF
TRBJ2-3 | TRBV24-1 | CATSQGFSTDTQYF
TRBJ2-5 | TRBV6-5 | CARNTGGDQETQYF
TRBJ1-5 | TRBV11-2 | CASSLGGDQPQHF
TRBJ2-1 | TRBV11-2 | CASSLDWGTGGRGEQFF
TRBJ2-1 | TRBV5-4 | CASSHREASSYNEQFF
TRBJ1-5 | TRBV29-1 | CSVQTGGNQPQHF
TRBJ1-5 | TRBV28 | CASSFQISNQPQHF
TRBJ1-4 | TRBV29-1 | CSVAGTTGPGAGEKLFF
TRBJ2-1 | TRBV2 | CASTGTVNNEQFF
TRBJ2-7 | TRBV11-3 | CASSFSDRDQQYF
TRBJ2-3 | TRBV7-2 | CASSGGQGSYTDTQYF
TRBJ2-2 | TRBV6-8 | CASSYAVDTGELFF
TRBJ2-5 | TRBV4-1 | CASSQDLRGWTQYF
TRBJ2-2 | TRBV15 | CATQKDRGPGGELFF
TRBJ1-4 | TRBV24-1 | CATSDLEVWGRGSTNEKLFF
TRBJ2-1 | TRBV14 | CASSQDGADEQFF